This TCR beta chain comes out of a study of Graves' ophthalmopathy and Graves' hyperthyroidism. Stable hyperthyroidism was defined by absence of ophthalmopathy within 18 months of follow-up. Isolation of PBMCs was performed using over 8.5 ml of fresh peripheral blood. Findings and caveats of the study: Also, most clonotypes expanded in the thyroid above 0.001 frequency appeared in blood.

As regards this clonotype: As yet, its antigen is unknown.

The CDR3 has 15 amino acids. Losses at the gene ends were 0 bases for V and 7 bases for J; bases not matched to a gene: 8. CDR1 and CDR2 from the germline V gene are SGHRS and YFSETQ. The TCR beta CDR3 regions underwent amplification from RNA transcripts. A first-round RT-PCR used HTBI primers, followed by a second-round multiplex PCR. Each CDR3 protein gets one entry after TCRdb re-called the multiplex PCR reads with MiXCR. Seen here are about 400,000 distinct CDR3 sequences, around 21% observed once, and the top ten hold approximately 3%. The chain employs TRBV5-1 and TRBJ2-5, with 8 bases lining up with TRBD1. The sequence was collected from a woman aged 18-30 years with stable Graves' hyperthyroidism. Sequencing was done on a sample of peripheral blood. The CDR3 DNA sequence: TGCGCCAGCAGCTTGGCCGGGCAGGGGGCTGGGACCCAGTACTTC. It encodes CASSLAGQGAGTQYF.